These 22 T cell receptor beta chains originate from one sample sequenced in a study of blood T cell repertoires in COVID-19 (TCRdb year 2020). Library construction relied on the immunoSEQ multiplex PCR assay. TCRdb carries this immuneACCESS record with in-frame sequences only. Its versions omit some clonotypes, under half of them owing to an unresolved V gene in the studies checked, with the rest unexplained. The sample table contains about 83,000 clones; only one count was recorded for around 87% of them. Under 3% of the sample is held by the ten biggest clonotypes. Sequenced input: peripheral blood. These receptors all come from a woman between 50 and 59 years old with active or convalescent COVID-19.

The V call is TRBV5-5, the J call TRBJ1-5; 10 bases agree with TRBD1. The V segment lost 3 bases and the J segment 7 bases; nucleotides outside the gene matches: 4. Looked up from germline, CDR1 is SGHKS and CDR2 is YYEKEE (reference sequence). The CDR3 contains 14 residues. This CDR3 is CASSSGTGEQPQHF. The CDR3 DNA follows: TGTGCCAGCAGCTCCGGGACAGGGGAACAGCCCCAGCATTTT. Full variable domain (outside the CDR3, taken from reference TRBV5-5 and TRBJ1-5): DAGVTQSPTHLIKTRGQQVTLRCSPISGHKSVSWYQQVLGQGPQFIFQYYEKEERGRGNFPDRFSARQFPNYSSELNVNALLLGDSALYLCASSSGTGEQPQHFGDGTRLSIL.

The genes are TRBV5-4 and TRBJ1-2; TRBD1 agrees at 9 bases. V was pared by 6 bases and J by 7 bases, with 7 bases of the junction left unmatched. Germline CDR1 is SGHNT and CDR2 is YYREEE (reference sequence). The CDR3 contains 13 residues. CDR3 coding DNA: TGTGCCAGCAACCGGGACAGGGTCTCTGGCTACACCTTC. Its translation: CASNRDRVSGYTF.

The chain combines TRBV30 with TRBJ1-1, with TRBD1 as a possible D gene (5 bases). The CDR3 contains 13 residues. Per the germline V gene, CDR1 is GTSNPN and CDR2 is SVGIG (reference sequence). Deletions cut 0 bases from V and 1 base from J, with 6 bases between. CDR3 nucleotides: TGTGCCTGGAGTGTGCAGGGGAACACTGAAGCTTTCTTT. Translated: CAWSVQGNTEAFF.

The sample holds a few counts of this clone. J is TRBJ1-5 and V is TRBV6-1; D uncertain. CDR3 length: 15 residues. In germline, CDR1 is MNHNS, CDR2 SASEGT. V was trimmed by 1 base and J by 0 bases, leaving 7 bases between them. CDR3 loop: CASSEGASSNQPQHF. The DNA of the CDR3 is TGTGCCAGCAGTGAAGGGGCAAGTAGCAATCAGCCCCAGCATTTT.

This sequence joins TRBV3-1 (or the pseudogene TRBV3-2) and TRBJ2-1; TRBD2 agrees at 15 bases. Germline CDR1 is LGHDT and CDR2 is YNNKEL (reference sequence). The CDR3 spans 18 residues. Losses at the gene ends were 2 bases for V and 7 bases for J; bases not matched to a gene: 9. DNA for the CDR3: TGTGCCAGCAGCCAACCTGTTGGACTAGCGGGGGGGCAAAATGAGCAGTTCTTC. This encodes CASSQPVGLAGGQNEQFF.

This rearrangement joins TRBV4-3 to TRBJ1-1, with D possibly TRBD1 on 6 matching bases. Trimming removed 1 base from V and 2 bases from J, with 11 bases in between. CDR1 is LGHNA and CDR2 is YSLEER in the germline V gene. This CDR3 spans 15 amino acids. DNA for the CDR3: TGCGCCAGCAGCCAAGGGGGGCGGATAAACACTGAAGCTTTCTTT. Encoded protein: CASSQGGRINTEAFF.

The genes are TRBV7-2 and TRBJ2-1; weak D call: TRBD2 (7 bases). The CDR3 spans 14 residues. From germline, CDR1 is SGHTA and CDR2 FQGNSA. Deletions cut 5 bases from V and 4 bases from J, with 12 bases between. The CDR3: CASSGGADYNEQFF. Written as DNA, the CDR3 is TGTGCCAGCAGCGGGGGGGCTGATTACAATGAGCAGTTCTTC.

The chain couples TRBV29-1 to TRBJ2-2; the match to TRBD1 covers 8 bases. J was trimmed by 6 bases and V by 7 bases; bases with no gene match: 7. In germline, CDR1 is SQVTM, CDR2 ANQGSEA. This CDR3 spans 13 amino acids. CDR3 DNA: TGCAGCGCCTCACAGGGGGTTGCCGGGGAGCTGTTTTTT. The encoded protein is CSASQGVAGELFF.

This rearrangement joins TRBV6-6 to TRBJ2-2; TRBD2 agrees at 10 bases. The junction had 5 bases not matched to a gene; V was cut back by 6 bases and J by 4 bases. The germline CDR1 and CDR2 sequences are MNHNY and SVGAGI (reference sequence). The CDR3 sequence is 15 residues long. The CDR3 region has the DNA TGTGCCAGCAGGTGGACTAGCGGAACCACCGGGGAGCTGTTTTTT. It encodes CASRWTSGTTGELFF.

The chain joins TRBV6-5 to TRBJ2-7, with D tentatively TRBD1 (5 bases). Per the germline V gene, CDR1 is MNHEY and CDR2 is SVGAGI. CDR3 length: 12 amino acids. The V and J ends lost 6 bases and 3 bases respectively, with 9 bases between them. For the CDR3, the DNA is TGTGCCAGCAGCGACAGCTTCTACGAGCAGTACTTC. Translated, it gives CASSDSFYEQYF.

V and J are TRBV18 and TRBJ1-5; D is possibly TRBD1 (5 bases). Trimming removed 5 bases from V and 4 bases from J, with 12 bases in between. CDR1 is KGHSH and CDR2 is LQKENI in the germline V gene. The length of the CDR3 is 14 residues. This chain's CDR3 is CASSSSKGNQPQHF. The CDR3 coding sequence is TGTGCCAGCTCATCCAGCAAGGGGAATCAGCCCCAGCATTTT. The whole variable domain, filled in from reference TRBV18 and TRBJ1-5, reads NAGVMQNPRHLVRRRGQEARLRCSPMKGHSHVYWYRQLPEEGLKFMVYLQKENIIDESGMPKERFSAEFPKEGPSILRIQQVVRGDSAAYFCASSSSKGNQPQHFGDGTRLSIL.

The chain couples TRBV6-5 to TRBJ2-1; 7 bases are shared with TRBD2. This CDR3 is 13 amino acids long. Trimming at V came to 9 bases and at J to 8 bases, leaving 10 bases not matched to a gene. CDR1 is MNHEY, CDR2 SVGAGI, per germline. DNA of the CDR3: TGTGCCAGTCGACGGGGGGTAGGCGATGAGCAGTTCTTC. Encoded protein: CASRRGVGDEQFF.

In this sample, this clone turned up once. The chain links TRBV5-1 to TRBJ1-4; maybe TRBD1 (6 bases). V was pared by 3 bases and J by 2 bases, with 11 bases between. This CDR3 is built from 15 residues. Germline assignment: CDR1 SGHRS and CDR2 YFSETQ. The CDR3 DNA is TGCGCCAGCAGCTCCCTGGGGGCGACTAATGAAAAACTGTTTTTT. Its protein is CASSSLGATNEKLFF.

This chain uses TRBV6-5 with TRBJ1-2, with 7 positions matching TRBD1. Germline loops: CDR1 MNHEY, CDR2 SVGAGI. V dropped 6 bases and J dropped 6; count of bases not matched to a gene: 13. This CDR3 region has 15 residues. CDR3 loop: CASSQSGGRIDGYTF. The CDR3 DNA follows: TGTGCCAGCAGCCAATCAGGGGGAAGGATTGATGGCTACACCTTC.

This clone has a handful of counts. The chain links TRBV6-6 to TRBJ1-1; D might be TRBD1 (5 bases). Germline values: CDR1 MNHNY, CDR2 SVGAGI (reference sequence). There are 15 residues in the CDR3. V was trimmed by 7 bases and J by 1 base, leaving 16 bases between them. CDR3 sequence reads: CASTSSRGSNTEAFF. CDR3 sequence (DNA): TGTGCCAGCACCTCCTCGCGGGGCTCGAACACTGAAGCTTTCTTT.

The rearrangement joins TRBV5-6 to TRBJ2-2; maybe TRBD1 (6 bases). V gave up 2 bases and J gave up 8 bases, with 19 bases separating them. CDR1 is SGHDT and CDR2 is YYEEEE in the germline V gene. The CDR3 consists of 16 residues. The CDR3 loop is CASSFTGPVTSGELFF. For the CDR3, the DNA is TGTGCCAGCAGCTTTACAGGGCCCGTTACCTCGGGGGAGCTGTTTTTT.

This clone has only a few counts. The chain has TRBV4-1 and TRBJ1-1; TRBD1 matches 8 bases. The germline CDR1 and CDR2 sequences are MGHRA and YSYEKL. The CDR3 length is 14 residues. V gave up 2 bases and J gave up 3 bases; unmatched junction bases: 2. The CDR3 loop is CASSQPGQDTEAFF. As DNA, the CDR3 is TGCGCCAGCAGCCAACCGGGACAGGACACTGAAGCTTTCTTT.

The gene calls are TRBV2 and TRBJ2-2; a weak D match, TRBD1 (6 bases). The CDR3 is 14 residues long. Trimming left V 6 bases short and J 4 bases short, with 12 bases between. Germline-derived CDR1 and CDR2 are SNHLY and FYNNEI. CDR3 DNA sequence: TGTGCCAGCAGCGCAAGAGGGGGCACCGGGGAGCTGTTTTTT. Translating gives CASSARGGTGELFF.

V is TRBV19 and J is TRBJ2-2; no reliable D call. The germline V gene encodes CDR1 LNHDA and CDR2 SQIVND (reference sequence). The CDR3 contains 13 residues. Trimming pared 7 bases from V and 1 base from J, leaving 7 bases between. The CDR3 DNA sequence: TGTGCCAGTAACGTCAGGAACACCGGGGAGCTGTTTTTT. It is translated as CASNVRNTGELFF.

The genes are TRBV27 and TRBJ1-2, with TRBD1 matching 7 bases. Trimming took 5 bases from V and 8 from J; bases not matched to a gene: 8. CDR3 length: 13 amino acids. The germline CDR1 and CDR2 sequences are MNHEY and SMNVEV (reference sequence). CDR3 bases: TGTGCCAGCAGTATACAGGGGCAAGGAGGCTACACCTTC. Its translation is CASSIQGQGGYTF.

The chain carries TRBV21-1 and TRBJ2-6; the D segment call TRBD1 is taken from the table without a DNA check. TRBV21-1 is classified as a pseudogene. The CDR3 loop spans 18 amino acids. CDR3 sequence (DNA): TGTGCCAGCAGCAAAGAAGGGGACAGAGTCTCTGGGGCCAACGTCCTGACTTTC. Translation: CASSKEGDRVSGANVLTF.

V usage is TRBV19 and J usage is TRBJ2-7, with D unresolved. The V gene lost 5 bases and the J gene lost 0 bases, with 8 bases spanning the gap. This CDR3 has 13 residues. CDR1 is LNHDA and CDR2 is SQIVND in the germline V gene (reference sequence). The CDR3 spells CASSFLYSYEQYF. The CDR3 DNA follows: TGTGCCAGTAGTTTCCTTTACTCCTACGAGCAGTACTTC.